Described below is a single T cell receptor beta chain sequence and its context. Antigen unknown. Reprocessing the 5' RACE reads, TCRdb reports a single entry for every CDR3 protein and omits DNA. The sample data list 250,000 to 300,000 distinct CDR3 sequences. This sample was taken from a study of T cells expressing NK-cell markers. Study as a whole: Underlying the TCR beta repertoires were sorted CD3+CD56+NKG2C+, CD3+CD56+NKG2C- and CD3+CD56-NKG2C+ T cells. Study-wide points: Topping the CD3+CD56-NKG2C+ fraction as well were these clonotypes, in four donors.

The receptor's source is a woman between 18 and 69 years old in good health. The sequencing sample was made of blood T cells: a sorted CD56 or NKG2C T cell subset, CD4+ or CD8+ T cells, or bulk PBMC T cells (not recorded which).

Here the CDR3 reads CASSSAPAQGTQYF. This rearrangement joins TRBV6-1 to TRBJ2-5. CDR1 and CDR2 (germline): MNHNS, SASEGT. The CDR3 covers 14 residues.